Detailed here is one T cell receptor beta chain. What it binds is unknown. Researchers collected about 9.7 milliliters of peripheral blood from every single donor. The sample originates from a study of blood T cells in healthy people across ages. Study conclusions and caveats: PBMCs were not sorted, which prevented a conclusive comparison of naive versus antigen-experienced cells. Long-lived donors carried more naive CD4+ cells and greater diversity than aged donors. As naive T cell percentage varied, TCR beta diversity correlated strongly with it.

For the second PCR, which ran for about 7 to 12 cycles, a sample-barcoded 5' primer and a J-beta primer mix were used. TCRdb reanalysed the 5' RACE reads using MiXCR and keeps one entry per CDR3 protein. The sample consists of 700,000 to 950,000 distinct CDR3 sequences, about 40% of them appearing once. CDR1 and CDR2 (germline): SNHLY, FYNNEI. The CDR3 extends over 14 amino acids. The ends lost 6 bases at V and 7 bases at J; junction bases unmatched: 8. What was sequenced was blood. The chain uses TRBV2 and TRBJ1-2; 10 nucleotides line up with TRBD1. The sequence derives from a woman aged 60-75 years in good health. The CDR3 region is CASRATTGGCGYTF. CDR3 sequence (DNA): TGTGCCAGCAGAGCTACGACAGGGGGCTGTGGCTACACCTTC.